This T cell receptor beta chain comes out of a study of T cell responses to AZD1222 COVID-19 vaccine (dated by TCRdb to the early 2020s). Regarding the complete study: Because spike-specific TCR depth and breadth did not differ between the two schedules, AZD1222 recipients who got a second dose at roughly 4 weeks were pooled with those who got a second dose at roughly 12 weeks. TCR sequencing was performed for approximately 240 trial participants, of whom about 200 were given two doses of AZD1222 and some 26 were given two doses of MenACWY control vaccine. Enrollment into the trials was organized by age into subgroups of 18-55, 56-69 and 70-plus years, and those subgroups contained about 160, 30 and 59 TCR-sequenced participants, respectively.

The CDR3 regions of human TCRbeta chains were analyzed by immunosequencing. On the study's bioinformatics: TCRs in the repertoires were compared against a reference library of SARS-CoV-2-specific TCRs that had been generated with the MIRA antigen-specificity platform. Breadth was defined as the fraction of unique TCRs that were SARS-CoV-2-associated. Depth was defined as the fraction of total T cells that were SARS-CoV-2-associated. Each spike-specific TCR was assigned to its reactive spike region and to a CD4 or CD8 class using the MIRA data. Log10-transformed breadth and depth values were compared by one-way ANOVA with Sidak's multiple comparisons tests. TCRdb's version of the immuneACCESS table is confined to in-frame rearrangements and falls short of the full clone set. An unresolved V gene accounts for under half of the shortfall where checked; the remainder is of unknown origin. Clone size and V and J calls were adopted from that table, with D and trimming inferred from the DNA. The sample table lists approximately 82,000 clones, about 85% of them with a count of one. The ten largest clones add up to about an eighth of the sample.

Overall results and qualifications from the work: The vaccine-associated CD4 TCRs covered the entire spike protein, and the dominant responses fell in regions 160-218 and 743-854. Conclusions about previously exposed vaccinees are limited because only a handful of AZD1222 recipients were SARS-CoV-2 seropositive at baseline. After two AZD1222 doses, both the breadth and the depth of spike-specific TCRs were significantly higher than at day 0 and than in MenACWY recipients. In the small 56-69-year group, the increase in depth fell short of significance, most likely because of low power. Most participants were white British and females outnumbered males, and the authors suggested that clonal diversity may have been underestimated. Reportedly, close to half of the unique spike-specific TCRs recognized epitopes lying outside the regions that are mutated in the B.1.351 and B.1.1.7 variants. Because no day 14 peak-response samples were available, the repertoires could be characterized only after the peak T cell response.

The time point label here, explained by the study, means: baseline before first vaccination. Vaccinee samples came from UK trials COV001 and COV002, including a single-blind randomized controlled phase 2/3 trial of AZD1222 (ChAdOx1 nCoV-19) in healthy adults. For TCRbeta chain sequencing, PBMC samples from trial participants were taken at day 0 and at day 28 after the second dose. The trim is 4 bases for V and 1 base for J, with a gap of 8 bases between the germline ends. CDR1 and CDR2 are drawn from the germline V gene (reference sequence): SGHNT, YYREEE. Including cysteine and phenylalanine, the CDR3 has 13 amino acids. The DNA shown is the 39-base CDR3, in frame from base 1. On this clone itself: Its antigen has not been determined. The sample holds no much larger clone one base away, and base qualities are not on file.

The sequenced sample was peripheral blood, obtained on day 0 of AZD1222 vaccination. The receptor was derived from an adult in good health. The chain couples TRBV5-4 to TRBJ2-5; the D gene cannot be resolved reliably. The DNA is TGTGCCAGCAGCCCACCGACCCAAGAGACCCAGTACTTC. The translation is CASSPPTQETQYF.